This T cell receptor beta chain was identified during a study of shared clonotypes between healthy human individuals. Every subset's genomic DNA went evenly onto several immunoSEQ plates. DNA at around 210 ng, roughly 27,000 T cell genomes, went into sorted-subset replicate PCRs. Sequencing used immunoSEQ multiplex PCR; TCRdb keeps in-frame clones, though not all of them. The table has millions of clones, around nine tenths seen once. The germline V gene has CDR1 MDHEN and CDR2 SYDVKM. With 7 bases removed from V and 7 bases from J, the gap between germline ends came to 17 bases. This CDR3 spans 14 amino acids.

The sequencing input was naive CD4+ T cells sorted from blood. Subset given: CD45RA+ positively selected. The clonotype comes from a man younger than 35 in good health. V usage is TRBV28 and J usage is TRBJ1-5; D remains unclear. The CDR3: CASTGGLRKQPQHF. The DNA of the CDR3 is TGTGCCAGCACCGGAGGGCTGAGAAAACAGCCCCAGCATTTT.